This TCR beta chain stems from a study of blood T cell repertoires in COVID-19. Germline CDR1 and CDR2: DFQATT and SNEGSKA (reference sequence). The CDR3 length is 16 residues. The V end was cut by 3 bases, the J end by 1 base, with 16 bases between. Sequenced by immunoSEQ multiplex PCR; TCRdb stores in-frame clones only, minus some. The repertoire holds a few hundred thousand clones, roughly 88% seen once, with around 3.2% in the top ten. The material sequenced was PBMCs or T cells enriched from blood (not recorded which). The rearrangement links TRBV20-1 to TRBJ1-5, with D uncertain. The source of this sequence is a middle-aged woman who had been exposed to COVID-19. The chain's CDR3 is CSASSGQAGSNQPQHF. The CDR3 nucleotides are TGCAGTGCTAGTTCTGGCCAAGCGGGAAGCAATCAGCCCCAGCATTTT.